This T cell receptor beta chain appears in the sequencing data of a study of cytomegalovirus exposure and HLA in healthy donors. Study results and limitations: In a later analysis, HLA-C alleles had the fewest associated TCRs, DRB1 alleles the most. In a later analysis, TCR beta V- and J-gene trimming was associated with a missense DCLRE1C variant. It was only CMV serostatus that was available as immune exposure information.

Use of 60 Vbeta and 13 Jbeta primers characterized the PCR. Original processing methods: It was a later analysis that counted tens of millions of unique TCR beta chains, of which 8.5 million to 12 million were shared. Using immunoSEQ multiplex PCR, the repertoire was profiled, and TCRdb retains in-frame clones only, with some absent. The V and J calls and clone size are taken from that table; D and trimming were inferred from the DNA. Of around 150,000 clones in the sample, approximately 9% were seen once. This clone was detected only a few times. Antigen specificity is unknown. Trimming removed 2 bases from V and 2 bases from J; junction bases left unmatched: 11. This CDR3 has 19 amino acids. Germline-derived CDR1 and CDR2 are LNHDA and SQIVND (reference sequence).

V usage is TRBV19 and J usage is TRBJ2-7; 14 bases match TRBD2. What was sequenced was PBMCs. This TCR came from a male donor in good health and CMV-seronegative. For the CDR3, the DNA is TGTGCCAGTAGTATAACGGGACTAGCGGGAGCCGAAATTGCCTACGAGCAGTACTTC. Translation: CASSITGLAGAEIAYEQYF.